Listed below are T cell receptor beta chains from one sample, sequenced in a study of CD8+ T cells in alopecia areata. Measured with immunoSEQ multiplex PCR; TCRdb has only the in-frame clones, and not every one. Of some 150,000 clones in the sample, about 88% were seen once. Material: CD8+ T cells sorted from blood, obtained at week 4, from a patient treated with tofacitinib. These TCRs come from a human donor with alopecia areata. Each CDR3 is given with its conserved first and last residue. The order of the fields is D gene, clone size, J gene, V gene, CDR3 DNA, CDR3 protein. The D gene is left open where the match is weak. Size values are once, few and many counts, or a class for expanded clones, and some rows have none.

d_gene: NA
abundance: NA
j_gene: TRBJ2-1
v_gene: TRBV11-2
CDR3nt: TGTGCCAGCAGCTTAGGCACTGAGCAGTTCTTC
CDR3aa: CASSLGTEQFF

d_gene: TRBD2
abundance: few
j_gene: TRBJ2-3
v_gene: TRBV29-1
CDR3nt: TGCAGCGTTGCCGGGAGGGACACAGATACGCAGTATTTT
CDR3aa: CSVAGRDTDTQYF

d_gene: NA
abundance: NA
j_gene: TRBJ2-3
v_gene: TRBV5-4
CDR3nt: TGTGCCAGCAGCTCCTTCACAGATACGCAGTATTTT
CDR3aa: CASSSFTDTQYF

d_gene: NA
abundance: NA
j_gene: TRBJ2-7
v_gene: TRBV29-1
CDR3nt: TGCAGCGCCTCCGCAGGGGACGAGCAGTACTTC
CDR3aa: CSASAGDEQYF

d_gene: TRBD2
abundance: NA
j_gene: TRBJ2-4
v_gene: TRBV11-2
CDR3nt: TGTGCCAGCAGCTTATGGCGGCTAGCGGGGGGACTAGCCAAAAACATTCAGTACTTC
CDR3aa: CASSLWRLAGGLAKNIQYF

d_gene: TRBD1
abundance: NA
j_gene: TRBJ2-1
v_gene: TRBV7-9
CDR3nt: TGTGCCAGCAGCCCGACCCAAACAGGGGTGGACTACAATGAGCAGTTCTTC
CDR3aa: CASSPTQTGVDYNEQFF

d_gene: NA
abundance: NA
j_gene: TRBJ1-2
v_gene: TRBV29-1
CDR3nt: TGCAGCGCCCAAGTGGACATCGCCTATGGCTACACCTTC
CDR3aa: CSAQVDIAYGYTF

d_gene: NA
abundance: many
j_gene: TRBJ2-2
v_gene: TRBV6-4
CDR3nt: TGTGCCAGCAGTGAAACTACTAGTCCCGGGGAGCTGTTTTTT
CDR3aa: CASSETTSPGELFF

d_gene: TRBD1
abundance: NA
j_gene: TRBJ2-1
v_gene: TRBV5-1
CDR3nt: TGCGCCAGCAGCTTGATCCGGGACAGGGTGTCCGATGAGCAGTTCTTC
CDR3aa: CASSLIRDRVSDEQFF

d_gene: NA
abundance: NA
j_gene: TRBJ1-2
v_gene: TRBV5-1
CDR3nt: TGCGCCAGCAGCCCCGATGGACGGCAACTTAACTATGGCTACACCTTC
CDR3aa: CASSPDGRQLNYGYTF

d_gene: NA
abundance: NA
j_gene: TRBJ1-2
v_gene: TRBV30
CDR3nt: TGTGCCTGGAGTGTACGACAGGGCTACACCTTC
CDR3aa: CAWSVRQGYTF

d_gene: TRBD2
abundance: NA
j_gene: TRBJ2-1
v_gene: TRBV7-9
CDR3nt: TGTGCCAGCAGCCGTTCCCTAGCGGGGGATGAGGGGAATGAGCAGTTCTTC
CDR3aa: CASSRSLAGDEGNEQFF

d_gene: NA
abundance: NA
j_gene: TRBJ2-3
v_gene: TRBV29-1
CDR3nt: TGCAGCGAATCCGTGGGGGCGGGGGCCCCCACAGATACGCAGTATTTT
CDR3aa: CSESVGAGAPTDTQYF

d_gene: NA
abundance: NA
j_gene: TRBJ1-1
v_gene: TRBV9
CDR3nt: TGTGCCACCTACAGTGGGGGGCATCCCACTGAAGCTTTCTTT
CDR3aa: CATYSGGHPTEAFF

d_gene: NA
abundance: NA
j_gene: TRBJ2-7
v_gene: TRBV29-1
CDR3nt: TGCAGCGTTGAAGTGGGGGCAGGGAGGGACGAGCAGTACTTC
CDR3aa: CSVEVGAGRDEQYF

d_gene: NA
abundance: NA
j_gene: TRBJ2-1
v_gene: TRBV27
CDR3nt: TGTGCCACCAAATGGATAGGTTCTGACAATGAGCAGTTCTTC
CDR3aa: CATKWIGSDNEQFF

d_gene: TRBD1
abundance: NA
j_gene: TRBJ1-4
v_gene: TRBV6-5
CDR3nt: TGTGCCAACCACCAAGGACAGGGTAATGAAAAACTGTTTTTT
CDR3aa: CANHQGQGNEKLFF

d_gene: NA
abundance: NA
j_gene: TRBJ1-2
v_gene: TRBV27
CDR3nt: TGTGCCAGCAGTTCGCCCCCCCCAGGCTCCTATGGCTACACCTTC
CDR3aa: CASSSPPPGSYGYTF

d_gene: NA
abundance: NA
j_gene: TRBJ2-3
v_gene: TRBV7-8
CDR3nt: TGTGCCAGCAGCCTAGTGAGGACAGATACGCAGTATTTT
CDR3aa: CASSLVRTDTQYF

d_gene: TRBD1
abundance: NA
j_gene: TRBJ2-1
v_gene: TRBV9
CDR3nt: TGTGCCAGCAGCGTAGGACAGGGGGAAGGAACTGAGCAGTTCTTC
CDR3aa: CASSVGQGEGTEQFF

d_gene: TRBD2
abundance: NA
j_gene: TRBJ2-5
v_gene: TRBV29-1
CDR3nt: TGCAGCGTTGGACTAGCGGGAGGGGAACAAGAGACCCAGTACTTC
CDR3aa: CSVGLAGGEQETQYF

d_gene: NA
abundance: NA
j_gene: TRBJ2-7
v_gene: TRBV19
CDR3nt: TGTGCCAGTAGTAGGGACTCCTACGAGCAGTACTTC
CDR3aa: CASSRDSYEQYF

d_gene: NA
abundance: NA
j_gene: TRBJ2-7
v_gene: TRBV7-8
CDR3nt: TGTGCCAGCAGCGACCCGGACAGAGCCTACGAGCAGTACTTC
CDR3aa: CASSDPDRAYEQYF

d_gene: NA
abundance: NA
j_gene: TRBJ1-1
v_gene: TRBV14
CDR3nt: TGTGCCAGCAGCCTATGGGGGGCCAGGGGCACTGAAGCTTTCTTT
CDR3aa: CASSLWGARGTEAFF

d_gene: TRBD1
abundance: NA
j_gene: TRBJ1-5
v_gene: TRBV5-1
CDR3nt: TGCGCCAGCAGCTTATCAGGGGGCGATCAGCCCCAGCATTTT
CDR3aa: CASSLSGGDQPQHF

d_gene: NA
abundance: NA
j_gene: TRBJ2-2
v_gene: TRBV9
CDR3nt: TGTGCCAGCAGCCCTCCCACCGGGGAGCTGTTTTTT
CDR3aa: CASSPPTGELFF

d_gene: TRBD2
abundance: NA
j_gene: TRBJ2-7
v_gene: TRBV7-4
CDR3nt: TGTGCCAGCAGCCAAACTAGCGGGAGGGACTCCTACGAGCAGTACTTC
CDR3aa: CASSQTSGRDSYEQYF

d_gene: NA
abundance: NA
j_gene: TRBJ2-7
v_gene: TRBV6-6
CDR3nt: TGTGCCAGTCAATCGGGACCTTCGGGCGAGCAGTACTTC
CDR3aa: CASQSGPSGEQYF

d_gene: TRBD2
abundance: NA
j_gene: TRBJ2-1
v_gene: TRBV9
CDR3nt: TGTGCCAGCAGCGGGAGGACTAGCGGGAGGTCGAGCTCCTACAATGAGCAGTTCTTC
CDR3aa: CASSGRTSGRSSSYNEQFF

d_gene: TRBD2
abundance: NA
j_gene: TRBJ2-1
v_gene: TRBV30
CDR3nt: TGTGCCTGGAAGACTAGCGGGAGGACCAATGAGCAGTTCTTC
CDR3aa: CAWKTSGRTNEQFF

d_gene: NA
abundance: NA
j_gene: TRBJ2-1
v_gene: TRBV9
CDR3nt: TGTGCCAGCAGCGTAGAAGGGACAAACGATGAGCAGTTCTTC
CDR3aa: CASSVEGTNDEQFF

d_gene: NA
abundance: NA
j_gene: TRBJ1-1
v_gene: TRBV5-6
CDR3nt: TGTGCCAGCAGCTTGGGCTCTGAAGCTTTCTTT
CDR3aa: CASSLGSEAFF